This T cell receptor (beta chain) is drawn from a study of blood T cell repertoires in COVID-19. Under the authors' procedure: For nucleated cells, counts were estimated from reference gene primer amplification. Here immunoSEQ multiplex PCR was the method, and the copy in TCRdb shows in-frame clones only, minus some. That table supplies the V and J calls and clone size; D and trimming were determined from the DNA. The sample shows fewer than 250,000 clones, around four fifths of them seen only once. Germline V gene lookup returns CDR1 SGDLS and CDR2 YYNGEE. The germline V and J ends were trimmed by 4 bases and 0 bases, with 12 bases remaining between them. There are 15 residues in the CDR3.

This sequence was found in an older woman with acute or convalescent COVID-19. The genes are TRBV9 and TRBJ2-3; D is perhaps TRBD2 (6 bases). The sequencing input was peripheral blood. The CDR3 region is CASSLEAGSTDTQYF. The CDR3, as DNA: TGTGCCAGCAGCTTGGAGGCGGGAAGCACAGATACGCAGTATTTT.